Described below is a single T cell receptor (beta chain) sequence and its context. Its antigen is unidentified. These data originate in a study of graft-versus-host responses after intestinal transplantation. Study as a whole: Anti-thymocyte globulin induction, then tacrolimus and steroids for around three years, went to all recipients. Study-level findings and limits: There was an association between peak levels of circulating GvH clones and early post-transplant HvG declines.

Data came from immunoSEQ multiplex PCR; TCRdb stores just in-frame clones and leaves some out. Among over 60,000 clones listed, roughly 92% were seen once. The V gene end was trimmed by 7 bases and the J gene end by 6 bases; junction bases not matched to a gene: 12. Germline V gives CDR1 SGHRS, CDR2 YFSETQ. This CDR3 has 16 amino acids. The receptor was derived from a human patient who received an intestinal transplant, so some T cells may come from the graft donor. This material consisted of bone marrow, taken 700 to 850 days after intestinal transplantation. The chain has TRBV5-1 and TRBJ2-1, with TRBD2 matching 11 bases. This chain's CDR3 is CASFSSRTSGFNEQFF. DNA of the CDR3: TGCGCCAGCTTCTCCTCAAGGACTAGCGGGTTCAATGAGCAGTTCTTC.